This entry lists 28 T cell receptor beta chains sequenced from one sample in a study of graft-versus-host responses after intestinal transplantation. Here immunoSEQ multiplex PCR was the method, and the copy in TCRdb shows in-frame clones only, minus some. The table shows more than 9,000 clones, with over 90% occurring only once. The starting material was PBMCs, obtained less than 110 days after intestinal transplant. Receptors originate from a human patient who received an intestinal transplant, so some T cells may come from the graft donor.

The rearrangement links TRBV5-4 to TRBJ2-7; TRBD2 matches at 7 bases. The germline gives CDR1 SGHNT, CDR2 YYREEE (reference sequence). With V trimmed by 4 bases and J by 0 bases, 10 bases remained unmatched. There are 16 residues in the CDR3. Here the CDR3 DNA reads TGTGCCAGCAGCAGAGGAATAGCGGGTTCCTCCTACGAGCAGTACTTC. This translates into CASSRGIAGSSYEQYF.

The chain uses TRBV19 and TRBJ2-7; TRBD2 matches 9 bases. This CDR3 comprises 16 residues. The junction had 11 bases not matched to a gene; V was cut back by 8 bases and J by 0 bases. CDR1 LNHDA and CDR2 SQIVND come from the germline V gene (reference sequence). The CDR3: CASSTGLASTSYEQYF. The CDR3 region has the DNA TGTGCCAGTTCCACGGGACTAGCTTCCACCTCCTACGAGCAGTACTTC.

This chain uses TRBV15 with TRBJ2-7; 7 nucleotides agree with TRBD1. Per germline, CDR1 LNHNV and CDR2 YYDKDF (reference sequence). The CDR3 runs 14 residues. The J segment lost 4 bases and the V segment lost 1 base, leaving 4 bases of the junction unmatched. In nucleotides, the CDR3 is TGTGCCACCAGCAGAGGAGGGGGCACGTACGAGCAGTACTTC. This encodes CATSRGGGTYEQYF.

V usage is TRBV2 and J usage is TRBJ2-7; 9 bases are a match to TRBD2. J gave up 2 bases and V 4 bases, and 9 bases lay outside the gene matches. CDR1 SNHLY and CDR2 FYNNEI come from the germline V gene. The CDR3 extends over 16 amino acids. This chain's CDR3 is CASSGGLASGAYEQYF. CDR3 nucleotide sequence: TGTGCCAGCAGTGGGGGGCTAGCTAGCGGGGCCTACGAGCAGTACTTC. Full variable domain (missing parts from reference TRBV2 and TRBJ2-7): EPEVTQTPSHQVTQMGQEVILRCVPISNHLYFYWYRQILGQKVEFLVSFYNNEISEKSEIFDDQFSVERPDGSNFTLKIRSTKLEDSAMYFCASSGGLASGAYEQYFGPGTRLTVT.

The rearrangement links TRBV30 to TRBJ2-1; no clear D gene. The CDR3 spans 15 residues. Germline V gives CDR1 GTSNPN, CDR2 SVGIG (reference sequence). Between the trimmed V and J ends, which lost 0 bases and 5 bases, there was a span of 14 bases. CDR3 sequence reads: CAWSVFQWANNEQFF. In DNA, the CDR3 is TGTGCCTGGAGTGTATTTCAGTGGGCCAACAATGAGCAGTTCTTC.

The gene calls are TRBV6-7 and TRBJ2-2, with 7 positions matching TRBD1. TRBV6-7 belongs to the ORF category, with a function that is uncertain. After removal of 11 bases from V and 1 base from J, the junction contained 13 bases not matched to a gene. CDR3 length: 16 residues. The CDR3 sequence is CAPGQAARGNTGELFF. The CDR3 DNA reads TGTGCCCCCGGACAGGCAGCTAGAGGGAACACCGGGGAGCTGTTTTTT.

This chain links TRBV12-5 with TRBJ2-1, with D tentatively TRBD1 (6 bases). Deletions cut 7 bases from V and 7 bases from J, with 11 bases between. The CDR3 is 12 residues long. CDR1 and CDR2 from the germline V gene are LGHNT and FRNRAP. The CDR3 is CASALGANEQFF. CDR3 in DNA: TGTGCTAGTGCCTTGGGGGCAAATGAGCAGTTCTTC. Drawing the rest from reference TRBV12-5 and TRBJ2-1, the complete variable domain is DARVTQTPRHKVTEMGQEVTMRCQPILGHNTVFWYRQTMMQGLELLAYFRNRAPLDDSGMPKDRFSAEMPDATLATLKIQPSEPRDSAVYFCASALGANEQFFGPGTRLTVL.

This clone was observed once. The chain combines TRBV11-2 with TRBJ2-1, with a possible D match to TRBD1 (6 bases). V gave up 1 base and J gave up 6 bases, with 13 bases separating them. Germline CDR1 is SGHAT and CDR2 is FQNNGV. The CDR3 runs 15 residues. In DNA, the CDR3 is TGTGCCAGCAGCTTAGCTACAGGGCATTCCAATGAGCAGTTCTTC. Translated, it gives CASSLATGHSNEQFF.

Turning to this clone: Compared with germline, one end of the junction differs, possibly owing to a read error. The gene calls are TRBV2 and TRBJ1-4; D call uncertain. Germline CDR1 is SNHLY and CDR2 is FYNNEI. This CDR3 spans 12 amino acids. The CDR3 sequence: CASIRESEELFF. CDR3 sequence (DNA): TGTGCCAGTATCCGTGAGTCTGAAGAACTGTTTTTT. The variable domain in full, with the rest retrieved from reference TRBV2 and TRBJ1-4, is EPEVTQTPSHQVTQMGQEVILRCVPISNHLYFYWYRQILGQKVEFLVSFYNNEISEKSEIFDDQFSVERPDGSNFTLKIRSTKLEDSAMYFCASIRESEELFFGSGTQLSVL.

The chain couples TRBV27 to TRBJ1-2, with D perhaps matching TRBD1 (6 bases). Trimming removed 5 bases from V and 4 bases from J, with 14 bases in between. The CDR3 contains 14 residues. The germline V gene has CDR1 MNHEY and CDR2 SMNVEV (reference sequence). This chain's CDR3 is CASSQTGTPYGYTF. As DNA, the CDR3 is TGTGCCAGCAGTCAGACCGGGACACCCTATGGCTACACCTTC.

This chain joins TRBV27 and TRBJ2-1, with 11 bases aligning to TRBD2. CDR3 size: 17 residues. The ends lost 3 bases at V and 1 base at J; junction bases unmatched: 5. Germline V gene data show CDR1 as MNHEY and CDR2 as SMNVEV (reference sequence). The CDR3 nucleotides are TGTGCCAGCAGTTTCTTTAGCGGGAGGGAATCCTACAATGAGCAGTTCTTC. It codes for CASSFFSGRESYNEQFF.

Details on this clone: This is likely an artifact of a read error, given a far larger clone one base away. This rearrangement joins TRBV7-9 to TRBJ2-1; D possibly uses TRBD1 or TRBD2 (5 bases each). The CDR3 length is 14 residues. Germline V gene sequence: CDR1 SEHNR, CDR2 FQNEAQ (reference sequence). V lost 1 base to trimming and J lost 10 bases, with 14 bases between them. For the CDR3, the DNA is TGTGCCAGCAGCTTAGAAGGGGACCCCTTCGAGCAGTTCTTC. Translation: CASSLEGDPFEQFF.

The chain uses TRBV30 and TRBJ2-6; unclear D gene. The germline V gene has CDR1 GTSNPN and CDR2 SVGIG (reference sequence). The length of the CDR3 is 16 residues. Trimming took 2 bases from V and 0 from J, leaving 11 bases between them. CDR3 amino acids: CAWSTFESSGANVLTF. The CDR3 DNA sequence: TGTGCCTGGAGTACGTTCGAGAGCTCTGGGGCCAACGTCCTGACTTTC.

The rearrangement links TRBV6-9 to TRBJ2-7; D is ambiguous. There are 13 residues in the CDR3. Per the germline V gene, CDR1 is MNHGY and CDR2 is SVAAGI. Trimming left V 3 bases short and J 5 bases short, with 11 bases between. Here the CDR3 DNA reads TGTGCCAGCAGTTACCAGGACCGGGACGAGCAGTACTTC. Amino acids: CASSYQDRDEQYF.

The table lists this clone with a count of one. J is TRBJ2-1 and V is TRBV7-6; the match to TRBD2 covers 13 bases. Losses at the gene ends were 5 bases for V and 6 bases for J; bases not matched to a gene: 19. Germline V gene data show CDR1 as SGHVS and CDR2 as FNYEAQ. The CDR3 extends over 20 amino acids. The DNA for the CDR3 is TGTGCCAGCAGCCCGTGGACTAGCGGGAGTCACCCGGAATATGGCAATGAGCAGTTCTTC. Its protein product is CASSPWTSGSHPEYGNEQFF.

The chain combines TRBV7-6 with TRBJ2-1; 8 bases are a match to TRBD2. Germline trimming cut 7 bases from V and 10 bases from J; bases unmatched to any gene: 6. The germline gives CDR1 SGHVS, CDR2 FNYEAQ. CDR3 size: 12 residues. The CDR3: CASTSLAGEQFF. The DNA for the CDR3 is TGTGCCAGCACGTCCTTAGCGGGAGAGCAGTTCTTC.

CDR3 protein: CAWSLVAGVELFYEQYF. In DNA, the CDR3 is TGTGCCTGGAGTCTCGTAGCGGGAGTGGAGCTCTTCTACGAGCAGTACTTC. V usage is TRBV30 and J usage is TRBJ2-7; 9 positions agree with TRBD2. The CDR3 is made up of 17 amino acids. The germline gives CDR1 GTSNPN, CDR2 SVGIG (reference sequence). Trimming at V came to 2 bases and at J to 3 bases, leaving 14 bases not matched to a gene.

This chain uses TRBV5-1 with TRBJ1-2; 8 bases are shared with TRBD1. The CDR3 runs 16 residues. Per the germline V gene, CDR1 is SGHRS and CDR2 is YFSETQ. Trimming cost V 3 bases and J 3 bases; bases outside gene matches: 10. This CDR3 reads CASSSQDRVIHYGYTF. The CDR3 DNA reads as TGCGCCAGCAGCTCACAGGACAGGGTTATACACTATGGCTACACCTTC. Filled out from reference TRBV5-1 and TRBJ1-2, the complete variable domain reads KAGVTQTPRYLIKTRGQQVTLSCSPISGHRSVSWYQQTPGQGLQFLFEYFSETQRNKGNFPGRFSGRQFSNSRSEMNVSTLELGDSALYLCASSSQDRVIHYGYTFGSGTRLTVV.

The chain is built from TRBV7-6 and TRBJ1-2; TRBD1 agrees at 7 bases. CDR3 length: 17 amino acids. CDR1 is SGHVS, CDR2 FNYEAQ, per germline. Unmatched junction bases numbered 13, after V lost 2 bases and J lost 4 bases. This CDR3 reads CASSLKGETGTGYGYTF. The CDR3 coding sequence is TGTGCCAGCAGCTTAAAGGGAGAGACAGGGACTGGCTATGGCTACACCTTC.

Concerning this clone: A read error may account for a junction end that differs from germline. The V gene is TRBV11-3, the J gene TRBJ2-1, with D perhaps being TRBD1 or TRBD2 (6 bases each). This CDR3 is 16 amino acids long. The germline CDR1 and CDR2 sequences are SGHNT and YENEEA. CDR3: CVSSLGGGSSYNEQFF. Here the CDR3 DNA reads TGTGTCAGCAGCTTAGGAGGGGGGAGCTCCTACAATGAGCAGTTCTTC.

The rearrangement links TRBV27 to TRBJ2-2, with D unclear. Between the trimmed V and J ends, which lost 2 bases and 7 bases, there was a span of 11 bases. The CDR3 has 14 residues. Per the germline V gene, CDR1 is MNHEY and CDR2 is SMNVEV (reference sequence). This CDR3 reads CASSLGPSRGELFF. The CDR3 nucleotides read TGTGCCAGCAGTTTAGGGCCGTCCCGCGGGGAGCTGTTTTTT.

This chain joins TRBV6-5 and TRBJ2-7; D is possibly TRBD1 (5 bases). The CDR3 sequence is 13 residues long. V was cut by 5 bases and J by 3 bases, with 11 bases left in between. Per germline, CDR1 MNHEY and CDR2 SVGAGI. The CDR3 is CASSEGAVYEQYF. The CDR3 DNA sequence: TGTGCCAGCAGTGAAGGGGCGGTCTACGAGCAGTACTTC.

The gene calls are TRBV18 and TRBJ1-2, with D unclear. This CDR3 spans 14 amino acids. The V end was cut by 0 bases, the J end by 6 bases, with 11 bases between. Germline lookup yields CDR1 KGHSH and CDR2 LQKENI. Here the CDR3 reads CASSPPTPNHGYTF. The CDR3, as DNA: TGTGCCAGCTCACCACCGACACCGAACCATGGCTACACCTTC.

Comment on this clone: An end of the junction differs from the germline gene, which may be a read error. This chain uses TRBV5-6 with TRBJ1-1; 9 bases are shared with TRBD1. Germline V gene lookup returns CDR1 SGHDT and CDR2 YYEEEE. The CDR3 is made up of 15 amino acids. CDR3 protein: CVSSSGTGLSAEAFF. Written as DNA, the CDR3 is TGTGTCAGCAGCTCCGGGACAGGGTTGAGCGCTGAAGCTTTCTTT.

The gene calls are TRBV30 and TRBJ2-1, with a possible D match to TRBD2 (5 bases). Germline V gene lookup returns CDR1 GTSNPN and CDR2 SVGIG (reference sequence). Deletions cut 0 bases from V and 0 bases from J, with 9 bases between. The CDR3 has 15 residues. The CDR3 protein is CAWSVLGSSYNEQFF. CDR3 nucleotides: TGTGCCTGGAGTGTACTAGGGAGCTCCTACAATGAGCAGTTCTTC.

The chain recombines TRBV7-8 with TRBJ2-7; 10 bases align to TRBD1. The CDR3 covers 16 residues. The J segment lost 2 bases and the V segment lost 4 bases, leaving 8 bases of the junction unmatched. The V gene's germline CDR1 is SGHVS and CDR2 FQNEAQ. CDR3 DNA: TGTGCCAGCAGCTGGGAGACCGGGACAGGGGCCTACGAGCAGTACTTC. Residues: CASSWETGTGAYEQYF.

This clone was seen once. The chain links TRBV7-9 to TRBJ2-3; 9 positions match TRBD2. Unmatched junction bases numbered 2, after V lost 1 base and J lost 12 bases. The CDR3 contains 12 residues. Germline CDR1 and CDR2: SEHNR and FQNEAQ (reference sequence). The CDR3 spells CASSLGGTSQYF. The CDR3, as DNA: TGTGCCAGCAGCTTAGGCGGGACTAGCCAGTATTTT.

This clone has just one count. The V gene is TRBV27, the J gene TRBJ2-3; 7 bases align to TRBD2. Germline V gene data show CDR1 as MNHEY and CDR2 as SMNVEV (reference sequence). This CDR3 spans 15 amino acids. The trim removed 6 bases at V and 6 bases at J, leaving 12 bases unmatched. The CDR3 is CASSPIGGREDTQYF. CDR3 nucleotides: TGTGCCAGCAGCCCCATCGGCGGGCGGGAGGATACGCAGTATTTT.